The present T cell receptor (beta chain) was sequenced within a study of blood T cell repertoires in COVID-19. J gave up 6 bases and V 3 bases, and 2 bases lay outside the gene matches. The CDR3 loop spans 13 amino acids. Method: immunoSEQ multiplex PCR; TCRdb's copy keeps in-frame clones and lacks some. The sample carries 310,000 or so clones, around 90% recorded once. The receptor's source is a woman younger than 30 who had recovered from COVID-19. V usage is TRBV12-3 or TRBV12-4 and J usage is TRBJ1-5, with 7 bases aligning to TRBD1. The specimen was PBMCs or T cells enriched from blood (not recorded which). The CDR3: CASSFSGGQPQHF. The CDR3 nucleotides are TGTGCCAGCAGTTTTTCAGGGGGTCAGCCCCAGCATTTT.